Detailed here is one T cell receptor beta chain. CDR3 length equals 14 residues. Germline V gene data show CDR1 as SGHRS and CDR2 as YFSETQ. The V end was cut by 2 bases, the J end by 4 bases, with 12 bases between. Method: immunoSEQ multiplex PCR; TCRdb's copy keeps in-frame clones and lacks some. This sample has roughly 120,000 clones, with approximately 80% found just once. The data belong to a study of blood T cell repertoires in COVID-19. Sequencing used peripheral blood. The chain is built from TRBV5-1 and TRBJ1-1, with D tentatively TRBD1 (6 bases). This sequence originates from a woman in her forties or fifties with acute or convalescent COVID-19. DNA of the CDR3: TGCGCCAGCAGCTTTGAGGGGGGGACCACTGAAGCTTTCTTT. Its translation is CASSFEGGTTEAFF.